This T cell receptor (beta chain) emerged from a study of siplizumab effects on memory and regulatory T cells. Findings and caveats of the study: Roughly 75-97% of dividing CD4+ or CD8+ clones were without an attributable naive or memory phenotype. Unstimulated subsets captured only a minor fraction of alloreactive clones. A major contribution to the alloresponse seemed to be made by naive T cells, which seemed more diverse than memory cells.

In the case of this clone: The antigen is not known.

Sequencing was performed with immunoSEQ multiplex PCR; in TCRdb, only in-frame clones are kept and a portion is missing. This sample has fewer than 110,000 clones, with 92% found just once. Sequencing was performed on non-Treg CD4+ T cells sorted from blood. The receptor's source is a human donor in good health.

For the CDR3, the DNA is TGTGCCAGCAGCCTCCAGGGCGGGATGGTTGACGAGCAGTACTTC. Translated, it gives CASSLQGGMVDEQYF. The V and J genes are TRBV9 and TRBJ2-7; TRBD2 is a possible D gene (6 bases). CDR3 length: 15 amino acids. Germline-derived CDR1 and CDR2 are SGDLS and YYNGEE. V lost 4 bases, J lost 5 bases, and 19 bases lay in between.